The clone carrying this TCR beta chain appeared a few times. Antigen unknown. MiXCR, applied by TCRdb to the RACE reads, yields one record per CDR3 protein. Altogether roughly 200,000 distinct CDR3 sequences are present, around 25% being singletons, with the ten largest covering roughly 2.5%. This entry comes from a study of human T cells and chemical hapten exposure. Study in general: An area of 2 cm by 1.5 to 2.5 cm on upper inner arm skin received 2% DPC for sensitization.

Time point indicated: patch test 3, about 24 weeks after DPC sensitization. Treatment indicated: therapeutic diphenylcyclopropenone sensitization with weekly scalp DPC. Per germline, CDR1 LGHNA and CDR2 YNFKEQ. V lost 0 bases and J lost 9; bases outside the gene matches: 5. The CDR3 runs 14 residues. Findings and limits, study-wide: PT1 expanded TCR counts and patch test score correlated positively. TCRs above 1 in 1000 frequency stayed constant with DPC sensitization. Among expanded TCRs, significantly more large CDR3 similarity clusters formed than among controls.

This clonotype was obtained from a woman in her thirties or forties with alopecia areata. Some clones in this sample may be carry-over from other donors' samples. The sequenced sample was whole blood, obtained in connection with sensitization to the hapten diphenylcyclopropenone (DPC). The chain is built from TRBV4-2 and TRBJ1-1, with 9 positions matching TRBD1. The CDR3 DNA reads as TGTGCCAGCAGCCAAGAAGGTACAGGGGGCAAAGCTTTCTTT. Its translation: CASSQEGTGGKAFF.